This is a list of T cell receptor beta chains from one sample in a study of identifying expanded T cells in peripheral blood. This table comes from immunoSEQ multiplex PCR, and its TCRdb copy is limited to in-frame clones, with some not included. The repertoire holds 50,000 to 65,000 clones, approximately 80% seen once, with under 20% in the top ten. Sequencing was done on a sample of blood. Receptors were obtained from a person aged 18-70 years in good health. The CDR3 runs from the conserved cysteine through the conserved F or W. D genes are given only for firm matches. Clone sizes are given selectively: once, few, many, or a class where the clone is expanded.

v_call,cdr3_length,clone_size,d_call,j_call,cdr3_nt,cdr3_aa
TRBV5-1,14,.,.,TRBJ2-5,TGCGCCAGCAGCTTGGCCGGGTCCCAAGAGACCCAGTACTTC,CASSLAGSQETQYF
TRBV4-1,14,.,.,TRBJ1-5,TGCGCCAGCAGCCAAGAGATCGCCTCGGGGCCCCAGCATTTT,CASSQEIASGPQHF
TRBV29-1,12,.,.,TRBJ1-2,TGCAGCGCGGGGGGGTCCCTCTATGGCTACACCTTC,CSAGGSLYGYTF
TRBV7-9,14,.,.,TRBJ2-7,TGTGCCAGCAGCCCTGGTGCAAGCTCCTACGAGCAGTACTTC,CASSPGASSYEQYF
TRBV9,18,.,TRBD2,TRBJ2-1,TGTGCCAGCAGCGAGACCGGACTAGTCACCCGCTCCTACAATGAGCAGTTCTTC,CASSETGLVTRSYNEQFF
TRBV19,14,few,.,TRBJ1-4,TGTGCCAGTAGTATAGGGGGACCAGGTGAAAAACTGTTTTTT,CASSIGGPGEKLFF
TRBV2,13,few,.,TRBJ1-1,TGTGCCAGCAGTGACGTCCTCTCCGGGGGGGCTTTCTTT,CASSDVLSGGAFF
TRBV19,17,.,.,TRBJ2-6,TGTGCCAGTAGTATATACACAGGGACACATGGGGCCAACGTCCTGACTTTC,CASSIYTGTHGANVLTF
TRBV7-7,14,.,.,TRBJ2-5,TGTGCCAGCAGCTTAGAGGGGACAGCGGGGACCCAGTACTTC,CASSLEGTAGTQYF
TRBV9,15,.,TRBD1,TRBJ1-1,TGTGCCAGCAGCCCCCAGGGCAGGGGGAATCCTGAAGCTTTCTTT,CASSPQGRGNPEAFF
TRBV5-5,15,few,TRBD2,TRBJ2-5,TGTGCCAGCAGTTCACTTTCGGGACTAGGAGGGTCCCAGTACTTC,CASSSLSGLGGSQYF
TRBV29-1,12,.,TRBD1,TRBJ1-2,TGCAGCGTTCGACAGGGTGAACGAGGCTACACCTTC,CSVRQGERGYTF
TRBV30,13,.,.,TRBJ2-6,TGTGCCTGGAGCCTCAATGGGGCCAACGTCCTGACTTTC,CAWSLNGANVLTF
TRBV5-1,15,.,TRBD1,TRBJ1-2,TGCGCCAGCAGCTCCGAGGACAGGGTCGACTATGGCTACACCTTC,CASSSEDRVDYGYTF
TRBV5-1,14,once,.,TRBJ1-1,TGCGCCAGCATGCAGGGACTCATGAACACTGAAGCTTTCTTT,CASMQGLMNTEAFF
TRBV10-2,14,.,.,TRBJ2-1,TGCGCCAGCCAGGCCGACTCGGAGTTCAATGAGCAGTTCTTC,CASQADSEFNEQFF
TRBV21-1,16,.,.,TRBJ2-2,TGTGCCAGCAGCCCCCTCGAAGCGGGAAACACCGGGGAGCTGTTTTTT,CASSPLEAGNTGELFF
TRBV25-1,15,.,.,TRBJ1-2,TGTGCCAGCAGTGGGGATAAACAGGCCGGAGAAGGCTACACCTTC,CASSGDKQAGEGYTF
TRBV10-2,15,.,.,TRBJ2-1,TGCGCCAGCCGGCTCGAGGGGGGGGCCTTCGCTGAGCAGTTCTTC,CASRLEGGAFAEQFF
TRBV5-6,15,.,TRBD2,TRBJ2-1,TGTGCCAGCAGCTTAGGGACTAGCGCCTACAATGAGCAGTTCTTC,CASSLGTSAYNEQFF
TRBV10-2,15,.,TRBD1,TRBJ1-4,TGCGCCAGCAGCGACAGGGGGTCAACTAATGAAAAACTGTTTTTT,CASSDRGSTNEKLFF
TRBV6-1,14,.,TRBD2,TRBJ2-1,TGTGCCAGCAGACTAGCGGGGATCGGCAATGAGCAGTTCTTC,CASRLAGIGNEQFF
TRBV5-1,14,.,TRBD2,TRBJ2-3,TGCGCCAGCAGCTTTGGACTAGGAGGGGATACGCAGTATTTT,CASSFGLGGDTQYF
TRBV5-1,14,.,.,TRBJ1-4,TGCGCCAGCAGCTTCTCAGGGAGTGGTGAAAAACTGTTTTTT,CASSFSGSGEKLFF
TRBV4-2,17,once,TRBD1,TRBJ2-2,TGTGCCAGCACTCTACTGCAGGGACAGGGATTCACCGGGGAGCTGTTTTTT,CASTLLQGQGFTGELFF
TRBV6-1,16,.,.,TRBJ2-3,TGTGCCAGCAGTGAATTTGGTCAAGCGGCCCGGGATACGCAGTATTTT,CASSEFGQAARDTQYF
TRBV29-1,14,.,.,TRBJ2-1,TGCAGCGTTGTTGGGGGGGCATCCTACAATGAGCAGTTCTTC,CSVVGGASYNEQFF
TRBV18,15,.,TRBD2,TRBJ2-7,TGTGCCAGCTCACCAAGCGGGGGATCCTCCTACGAGCAGTACTTC,CASSPSGGSSYEQYF
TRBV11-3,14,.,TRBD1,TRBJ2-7,TGTGCCAGCAGCTTAGTAAGGCAGGGGGACGAGCAGTACTTC,CASSLVRQGDEQYF
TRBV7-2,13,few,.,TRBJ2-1,TGTGCCAGCAGCCGCGGATCCTACAATGAGCAGTTCTTC,CASSRGSYNEQFF
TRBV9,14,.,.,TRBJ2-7,TGTGCCAGCAGCGTAGGCAGGGGTAAGTACGAGCAGTACTTC,CASSVGRGKYEQYF
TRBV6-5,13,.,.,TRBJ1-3,TGTGCCAGCAGTTACTCGTTGGGAAACACCATATATTTT,CASSYSLGNTIYF
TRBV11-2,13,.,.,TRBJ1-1,TGTGCCAGCAGCTTATCATTGAACACTGAAGCTTTCTTT,CASSLSLNTEAFF
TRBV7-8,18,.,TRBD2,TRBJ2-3,TGTGCCAGCAGCCCTACCCACCTGACTAGCTCATCCACAGATACGCAGTATTTT,CASSPTHLTSSSTDTQYF
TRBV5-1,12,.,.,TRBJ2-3,TGCGCCAGCAGCCCGAGCACAGATACGCAGTATTTT,CASSPSTDTQYF
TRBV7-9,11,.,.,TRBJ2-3,TGTGCCAGCAGCCCCGCGCGCGTGCAGTATTTT,CASSPARVQYF
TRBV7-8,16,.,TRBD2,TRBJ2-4,TGTGCCAGCAGCTTAGTACAGCGGGGGGACAAAAACATTCAGTACTTC,CASSLVQRGDKNIQYF
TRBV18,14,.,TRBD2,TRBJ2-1,TGTGCCAGCTCAATAGCGGGAGAGGGGAGTGAGCAGTTCTTC,CASSIAGEGSEQFF
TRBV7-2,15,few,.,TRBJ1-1,TGTGCCAGCAGCTCCCAAAGTCAAATGAACACTGAAGCTTTCTTT,CASSSQSQMNTEAFF
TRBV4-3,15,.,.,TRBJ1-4,TGCGCCAGCAGCCAAGATACGGGGATCGCAGAAAAACTGTTTTTT,CASSQDTGIAEKLFF
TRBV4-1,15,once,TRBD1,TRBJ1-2,TGCGCCAGCAGCCAGGAAACAGGGGCGGCCTATGGCTACACCTTC,CASSQETGAAYGYTF
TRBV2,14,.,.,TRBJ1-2,TGTGCCAGCAGTGAAGGGGGCACCAACTATGGCTACACCTTC,CASSEGGTNYGYTF